This TCR beta chain stems from a study of early T cells in non-severe SARS-CoV-2 infection (dated by TCRdb to the early 2020s). About the full investigation: Because TCR sequencing was done on bulk RNA from unsorted whole blood, the alpha and beta chains could not be paired.

Overall results and qualifications from the work: Matching against VDJdb was skewed toward anti-spike CD8 responses, likely underestimated virus-specific expansions, and missed private and CD4 specificities.

The study was a case-control design nested within a healthcare worker cohort in London, UK, with weekly nasopharyngeal swab PCR tests and blood sampling. Healthcare workers were recruited during the week of the UK lockdown, between 23 and 31 March 2020, and followed weekly for up to roughly 15 weeks. Trimming removed 3 bases from V and 3 bases from J, leaving 1 base between the germline ends. The CDR3 runs 10 amino acids, cysteine and phenylalanine included. Only CDR3 DNA is held: 30 bases, read in frame from base 1. CDR1 DFQATT and CDR2 SNEGSKA are derived from the germline V gene (reference sequence). Library preparation employed 5' RACE. The run used a NextSeq 500. Unique molecular identifiers were attached to individual cDNA molecules in the TCR library protocol so that sequencing error and PCR bias could be corrected. Both TCR alpha and beta chains were sequenced, and tight co-correlation was observed between alpha and beta sequence abundances in each sample. The published analysis was carried out like this. Decombinator V4 was used to annotate TCR sequences for V gene, J gene and CDR3. Expanded TCRs were defined as changing significantly between any two time points under a Poisson model with p below 0.0001. Abundances of TCRs were expressed as counts per million after normalisation to the total number of TCRs sequenced in each sample. TRAV1-2 paired with TRAJ12, TRAJ20 or TRAJ33 defined MAIT TCRs, while TRAV10 paired with TRAJ18 defined iNKT TCRs. VDJdb, accessed 1 November 2021, was searched for CMV, EBV and SARS-CoV-2 annotated TCRs, excluding TCRs annotated for multiple antigens. The public reads were reprocessed in TCRdb via fastp at Q25 and MiXCR, keeping in-frame beta chains. Here each entry gathers all rows of one CDR3 protein and keeps the most common genes and DNA. The V and J calls were not made by the authors but by TCRdb's processing. This sample comprises about 36,000 distinct CDR3 sequences, 9.9% of them detected only once. The ten largest account for 12% of the sample.

In its sample, this clonotype was seen many times. Its recognized antigen is unknown. Base qualities are missing; no much larger clone stands one base away. Sequenced material: whole blood. The TCR originated in an adult who was a healthcare worker with PCR-confirmed SARS-CoV-2 infection or an uninfected control (not recorded which). The V and J segments used are TRBV20-1 and TRBJ2-3; the D gene identity is not certain. The nucleotides are TGCAGTGCTAGTACAGATACGCAGTATTTT. Its translation reads: CSASTDTQYF.